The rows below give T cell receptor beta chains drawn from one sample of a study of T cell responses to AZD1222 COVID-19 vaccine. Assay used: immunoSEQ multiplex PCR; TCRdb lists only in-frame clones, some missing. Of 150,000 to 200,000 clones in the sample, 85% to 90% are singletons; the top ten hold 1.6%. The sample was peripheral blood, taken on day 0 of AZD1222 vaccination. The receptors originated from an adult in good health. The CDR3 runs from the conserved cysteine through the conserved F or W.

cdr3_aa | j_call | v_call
CASSLVSEGPYEQYF | TRBJ2-7 | TRBV5-1
CSAVRGGYTF | TRBJ1-2 | TRBV20-1
CASSQRARNTEAFF | TRBJ1-1 | TRBV14
CASRAGGEFRETQYF | TRBJ2-5 | TRBV5-4
CASSQGDPGPQHF | TRBJ1-5 | TRBV3-1/TRBV3-2
CASSLWENQPQHF | TRBJ1-5 | TRBV7-2
CASSSRGNSNQPQHF | TRBJ1-5 | TRBV19
CASSSWTGTDTQYF | TRBJ2-3 | TRBV21-1
CASSPLGPRSGELFF | TRBJ2-2 | TRBV5-8
CASSDSLLGPRGYGQFF | TRBJ2-1 | TRBV2
CASSEQAGGAYNSPLHF | TRBJ1-6 | TRBV2
CASSEWEGPRPQHF | TRBJ1-5 | TRBV6-1
CASSLPLRTAVRNTEAFF | TRBJ1-1 | TRBV28
CAISDNSNQPQHF | TRBJ1-5 | TRBV10-3
CASSQIPLGPISPGGYTF | TRBJ1-2 | TRBV4-2
CSASPRRSSYNSPLHF | TRBJ1-6 | TRBV20-1
CSVEDGRKADEQYF | TRBJ2-7 | TRBV29-1
CASSSGNTEAFF | TRBJ1-1 | TRBV2
CATSSPRTSSEQYF | TRBJ2-7 | TRBV10-3
CASSPAGFQGNTEAFF | TRBJ1-1 | TRBV18
CASSLGQGLYF | TRBJ2-7 | TRBV7-9
CASSFPPSGLPYNEQFF | TRBJ2-1 | TRBV28
CASISARDRGPEAFF | TRBJ1-1 | TRBV28
CASSDSGASYNEQFF | TRBJ2-1 | TRBV6-4
CASRTVSETEAFF | TRBJ1-1 | TRBV9
CASRGGGVSSYEQYF | TRBJ2-7 | TRBV2
CAWNRQGNSPLHF | TRBJ1-6 | TRBV30
CASREYTHKEQYF | TRBJ2-7 | TRBV25-1
CASSSLVGYGYTF | TRBJ1-2 | TRBV6-5
CASSYFGDRGDGYTF | TRBJ1-2 | TRBV6-5
CASSLRQGAREQFF | TRBJ2-1 | TRBV28
CASSHPGQVLYEQYF | TRBJ2-7 | TRBV4-1
CASSKQTGYNQPQHF | TRBJ1-5 | TRBV5-6
CASSPQRREQYF | TRBJ2-7 | TRBV6-6
CASSFLRNSPLHF | TRBJ1-6 | TRBV12-3/TRBV12-4
CASSLDSIRNEQFF | TRBJ2-1 | TRBV11-2
CASSLLGTGYSNQPQHF | TRBJ1-5 | TRBV28
CASSPVPGEKLFF | TRBJ1-4 | TRBV18
CASSSGQMSSGNTIYF | TRBJ1-3 | TRBV5-1
CASSLGTGGTGELFF | TRBJ2-2 | TRBV5-1
CASSSRWVLTQYF | TRBJ2-3 | TRBV5-6